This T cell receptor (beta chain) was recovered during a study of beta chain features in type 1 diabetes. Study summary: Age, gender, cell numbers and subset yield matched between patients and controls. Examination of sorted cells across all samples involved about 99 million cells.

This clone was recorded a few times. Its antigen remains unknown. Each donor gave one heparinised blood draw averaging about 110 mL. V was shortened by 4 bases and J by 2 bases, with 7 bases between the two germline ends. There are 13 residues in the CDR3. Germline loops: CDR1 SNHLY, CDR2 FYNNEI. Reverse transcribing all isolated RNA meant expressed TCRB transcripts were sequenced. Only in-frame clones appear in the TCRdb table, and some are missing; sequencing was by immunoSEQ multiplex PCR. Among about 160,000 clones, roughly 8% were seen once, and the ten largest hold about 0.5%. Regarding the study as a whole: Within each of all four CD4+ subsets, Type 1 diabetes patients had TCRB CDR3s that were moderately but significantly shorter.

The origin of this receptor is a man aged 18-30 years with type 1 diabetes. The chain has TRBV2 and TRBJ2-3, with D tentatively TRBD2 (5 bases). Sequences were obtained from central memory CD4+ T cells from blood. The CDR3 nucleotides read TGTGCCAGCAGTGGACTACTCACAGATACGCAGTATTTT. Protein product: CASSGLLTDTQYF.